This is a list of T cell receptor beta chains from one sample in a study of CD8+CD57+ T cells in acquired aplastic anemia. TCRdb analysed the reads with MiXCR anew, one entry per CDR3 protein. The table lists about 210,000 distinct CDR3 sequences, over 60% of them singletons, with about 29% in the top ten. Sequencing was carried out using sorted CD4+, CD8+, or CD8+CD57+ T cells (not recorded which) from PBMCs. The receptors were sampled from a human donor in good health. Each CDR3 is given with its conserved first and last residue. The D gene is left open where the match is weak. Not all rows give a size; the values are once, few, many and, for expanded clones, a class.

D gene: NA
clone size: NA
V gene: TRBV5-1
J gene: TRBJ2-5
CDR3 protein: CASSVGLEETQYF
CDR3 DNA: TGCGCCAGCAGCGTAGGCCTGGAGGAGACCCAGTACTTC

D gene: NA
clone size: NA
V gene: TRBV7-6
J gene: TRBJ2-1
CDR3 protein: CASSSNANNEQFF
CDR3 DNA: TGTGCCAGCAGCTCGAACGCGAACAATGAGCAGTTCTTC

D gene: NA
clone size: NA
V gene: TRBV12-3/TRBV12-4
J gene: TRBJ1-6
CDR3 protein: CASKLPRNNSPLHF
CDR3 DNA: TGTGCCAGCAAGCTTCCAAGAAATAATTCGCCCCTCCACTTT

D gene: NA
clone size: NA
V gene: TRBV5-1
J gene: TRBJ2-7
CDR3 protein: CASSLQTRSVSYEQYF
CDR3 DNA: TGCGCCAGCAGCTTGCAAACAAGATCCGTCTCCTACGAGCAGTACTTC

D gene: TRBD2
clone size: NA
V gene: TRBV20-1
J gene: TRBJ2-7
CDR3 protein: CSAPGGGSYEQYF
CDR3 DNA: TGCAGTGCCCCTGGGGGGGGCTCCTACGAGCAGTACTTC

D gene: TRBD1
clone size: many
V gene: TRBV25-1
J gene: TRBJ2-4
CDR3 protein: CASSETTPDRGTQYF
CDR3 DNA: TGTGCCAGCAGTGAAACCACCCCGGACAGGGGGACTCAGTACTTC

D gene: TRBD2
clone size: NA
V gene: TRBV6-6
J gene: TRBJ2-3
CDR3 protein: CASSYWRGGEDTQYF
CDR3 DNA: TGTGCCAGCAGTTACTGGCGGGGGGGCGAAGATACGCAGTATTTT

D gene: NA
clone size: NA
V gene: TRBV24-1
J gene: TRBJ1-2
CDR3 protein: CATSDPGPNYGYTF
CDR3 DNA: TGTGCCACCAGTGATCCGGGACCCAACTATGGCTACACCTTC

D gene: TRBD2
clone size: many
V gene: TRBV11-2
J gene: TRBJ2-1
CDR3 protein: CASSLPGTSGRFSYNEQFF
CDR3 DNA: TGTGCCAGCAGCTTACCCGGGACTAGCGGGAGATTCTCCTACAATGAGCAGTTCTTC

D gene: TRBD2
clone size: many
V gene: TRBV11-2
J gene: TRBJ2-2
CDR3 protein: CASSSAGGGDTGELFF
CDR3 DNA: TGTGCCAGCAGCTCGGCGGGCGGGGGGGACACCGGGGAGCTGTTTTTT

D gene: NA
clone size: NA
V gene: TRBV5-1
J gene: TRBJ2-7
CDR3 protein: CASSWRQSYYEQYF
CDR3 DNA: TGCGCCAGCAGCTGGAGGCAGAGCTACTACGAGCAGTACTTC

D gene: TRBD2
clone size: once
V gene: TRBV7-3
J gene: TRBJ2-3
CDR3 protein: CASSSTSGTDTQYF
CDR3 DNA: TGTGCCAGCAGTTCGACTAGCGGCACAGATACGCAGTATTTT

D gene: NA
clone size: many
V gene: TRBV7-9
J gene: TRBJ1-6
CDR3 protein: CASSPGNSPLHF
CDR3 DNA: TGTGCCAGCAGTCCCGGGAATTCACCCCTCCACTTT

D gene: NA
clone size: NA
V gene: TRBV29-1
J gene: TRBJ2-3
CDR3 protein: CSVEDPWDINTDTQYF
CDR3 DNA: TGCAGCGTTGAAGATCCGTGGGACATCAACACAGATACGCAGTATTTT